Each of the 10 T cell receptor beta chains below was sequenced from the same sample in a study. TCRdb re-analysed the 5' RACE reads in MiXCR, keeping a single row per CDR3 protein. The repertoire holds about 60,000 distinct CDR3 sequences, with around 30% as singletons. The sequenced sample consisted of tumor-infiltrating naive CD4+ T cells sorted from the breast tumor. Subset described: naive CD4+ T cells, CD4+CD45RA+CD25-. These receptors were taken from a female donor with breast cancer.

The V gene is TRBV29-1, the J gene TRBJ2-7; D perhaps matches TRBD1 (6 bases). Trimming pared 6 bases from V and 2 bases from J, leaving 14 bases between. CDR3 length: 13 amino acids. In germline, CDR1 is SQVTM, CDR2 ANQGSEA. The CDR3, as DNA: TGCAGCGTGCGACAGGATTGGACCTACGAGCAGTACTTC. Its protein is CSVRQDWTYEQYF.

About this clonotype: Its ends do not fully match the called genes, so a read error is possible. This chain joins TRBV20-1 and TRBJ2-7; either TRBD1 or TRBD2 may supply D (6 bases each). Germline V gene lookup returns CDR1 DFQATT and CDR2 SNEGSKA (reference sequence). The CDR3 loop spans 14 amino acids. The CDR3 protein is CSAKGGLSSYEQCF. In DNA, the CDR3 is TGCAGTGCTAAGGGGGGATTGAGCTCCTACGAGCAGTGCTTC.

This chain links TRBV2 with TRBJ2-5; the match to TRBD1 covers 7 bases. The J segment lost 0 bases and the V segment lost 5 bases, leaving 6 bases of the junction unmatched. The CDR3 is 15 amino acids. Germline V gives CDR1 SNHLY, CDR2 FYNNEI. CDR3 DNA: TGTGCCAGCAGTCCTGGGACAGCGTACCAAGAGACCCAGTACTTC. This encodes CASSPGTAYQETQYF. The full variable domain, its missing parts supplied by reference TRBV2 and TRBJ2-5, is EPEVTQTPSHQVTQMGQEVILRCVPISNHLYFYWYRQILGQKVEFLVSFYNNEISEKSEIFDDQFSVERPDGSNFTLKIRSTKLEDSAMYFCASSPGTAYQETQYFGPGTRLLVL.

This clonotype was seen more than once but under ten times. Being one base from a much bigger clone, this may be a read error. This rearrangement joins TRBV6-1 to TRBJ1-3; D remains ambiguous. Germline CDR1 reads MNHNS; CDR2 reads SASEGT. The CDR3 is 15 amino acids. The CDR3 loop is CAGSARLNSGNTIYF. CDR3 in DNA: TGTGCCGGCAGTGCTCGACTAAACTCTGGAAACACCATATATTTT.

This clonotype came up a few times. The chain recombines TRBV7-2 with TRBJ2-1; 8 bases match TRBD1. V lost 7 bases and J lost 7; bases outside the gene matches: 6. The CDR3 has 13 residues. CDR1 SGHTA and CDR2 FQGNSA come from the germline V gene. The CDR3 coding sequence is TGTGCCAGCAACAGACAGGGGTCAAATGAGCAGTTCTTC. Protein product: CASNRQGSNEQFF. Drawing the rest from reference TRBV7-2 and TRBJ2-1, the complete variable domain is GAGVSQSPSNKVTEKGKDVELRCDPISGHTALYWYRQSLGQGLEFLIYFQGNSAPDKSGLPSDRFSAERTGGSVSTLTIQRTQQEDSAVYLCASNRQGSNEQFFGPGTRLTVL.

The chain combines TRBV5-1 with TRBJ2-2; D is uncertain. This CDR3 comprises 12 residues. From germline, CDR1 is SGHRS and CDR2 YFSETQ. Trimming left V 5 bases short and J 6 bases short, with 8 bases between. CDR3 loop: CASSSDSGELFF. The CDR3 bases are TGCGCCAGCAGTTCCGATTCCGGGGAGCTGTTTTTT.

The chain has TRBV11-3 and TRBJ2-7, with 7 bases aligning to TRBD2. Germline V gene data show CDR1 as SGHNT and CDR2 as YENEEA. This CDR3 has 14 residues. V lost 3 bases and J lost 2; bases outside the gene matches: 4. This chain's CDR3 is CASSFGGSPYEQYF. DNA of the CDR3: TGTGCCAGCAGCTTCGGGGGGAGCCCCTACGAGCAGTACTTC.

The chain uses TRBV20-1 and TRBJ2-7; possible D gene TRBD1, 6 bases. V dropped 5 bases and J dropped 3 bases, with 11 bases sitting between them. The germline gives CDR1 DFQATT, CDR2 SNEGSKA (reference sequence). The CDR3 is 12 residues long. CDR3 in DNA: TGCAGTGCTCCCCGGACAGACTACGAGCAGTACTTC. Translated: CSAPRTDYEQYF.

In its sample, this clonotype is medium-sized. The chain has TRBV20-1 and TRBJ1-5, with D possibly TRBD1 on 6 matching bases. The ends were cut back, 6 bases at V and 5 bases at J, with 23 bases in the middle. Germline V CDR1 and CDR2: DFQATT, SNEGSKA (reference sequence). The CDR3 runs 16 residues. The CDR3 nucleotides read TGCAGTGCAACTGCCGGCTGGCCGGGGGCCGATCAGCCCCAGCATTTT. This sequence encodes CSATAGWPGADQPQHF.

This chain uses TRBV6-6 with TRBJ1-5; TRBD1 matches 12 bases. V gave up 3 bases and J gave up 4 bases; unmatched junction bases: 7. From germline, CDR1 is MNHNY and CDR2 SVGAGI (reference sequence). The CDR3 runs to 17 residues. In nucleotides, the CDR3 is TGTGCCAGCAGTTATCCGGGACAGGGGGCGCGGAATCAGCCCCAGCATTTT. Translated, it gives CASSYPGQGARNQPQHF.